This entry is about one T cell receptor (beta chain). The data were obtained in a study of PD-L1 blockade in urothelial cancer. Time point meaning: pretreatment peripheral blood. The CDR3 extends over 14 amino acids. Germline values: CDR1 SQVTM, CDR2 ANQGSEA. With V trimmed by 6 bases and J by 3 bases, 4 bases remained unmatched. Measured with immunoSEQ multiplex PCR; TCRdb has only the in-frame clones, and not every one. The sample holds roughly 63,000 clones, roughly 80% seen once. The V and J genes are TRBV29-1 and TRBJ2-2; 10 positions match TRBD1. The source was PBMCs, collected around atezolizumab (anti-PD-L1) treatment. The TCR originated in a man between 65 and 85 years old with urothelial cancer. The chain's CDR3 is CSVGQGGYTGELFF. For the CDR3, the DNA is TGCAGCGTCGGACAGGGGGGGTACACCGGGGAGCTGTTTTTT.